This T cell receptor beta chain was sequenced for a study of cytomegalovirus exposure and HLA in healthy donors. The PCR was carried out with 60 Vbeta primers and 13 Jbeta primers. Here immunoSEQ multiplex PCR was the method, and the copy in TCRdb shows in-frame clones only, minus some. The sample carries some 120,000 clones, about 85% recorded once. Points from the study as a whole: Differences between HLA loci emerged in a later analysis of TCR association rates, with DRB1 most and HLA-C fewest. Judged likely to be a sequencing artifact was a cluster of highly shared sequence variants. Productive rates of about 90% or about 30% were seen for most TCR beta V segments in an earlier analysis. Later analysis identified a missense DCLRE1C variant that was linked to TCR beta V- and J-gene trimming.

A word on this clone: Its matching antigen is unknown.

This receptor was obtained from a man younger than 30 in good health and CMV-seropositive. Sequenced: PBMCs.

The DNA for the CDR3 is TGTGCCAGTAGTACCGTGAACACTGAAGCTTTCTTT. Encoded protein: CASSTVNTEAFF. This rearrangement joins TRBV19 to TRBJ1-1, with no clear D. Germline V gene data show CDR1 as LNHDA and CDR2 as SQIVND (reference sequence). CDR3 length: 12 amino acids. Trimming left V 4 bases short and J 0 bases short, with 3 bases between.